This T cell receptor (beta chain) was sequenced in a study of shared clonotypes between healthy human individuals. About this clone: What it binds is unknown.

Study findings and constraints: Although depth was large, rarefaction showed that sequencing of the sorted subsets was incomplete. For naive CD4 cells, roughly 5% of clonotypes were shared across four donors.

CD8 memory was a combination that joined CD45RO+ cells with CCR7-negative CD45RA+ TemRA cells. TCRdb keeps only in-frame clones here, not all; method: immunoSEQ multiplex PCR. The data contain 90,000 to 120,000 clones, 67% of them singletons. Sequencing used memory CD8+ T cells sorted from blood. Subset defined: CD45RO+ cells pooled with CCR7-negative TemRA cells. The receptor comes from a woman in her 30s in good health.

The CDR3 DNA follows: TGTGCCACCAGTGGTTCTAGCGGGACGAGGGTAGGTGAGCAGTTCTTC. Translation gives CATSGSSGTRVGEQFF. The J gene is TRBJ2-1, the V gene TRBV15, with 9 bases identical to TRBD2. The junction had 15 bases not matched to a gene; V was cut back by 6 bases and J by 9 bases. This CDR3 region has 16 residues. Per the germline V gene, CDR1 is LNHNV and CDR2 is YYDKDF (reference sequence).